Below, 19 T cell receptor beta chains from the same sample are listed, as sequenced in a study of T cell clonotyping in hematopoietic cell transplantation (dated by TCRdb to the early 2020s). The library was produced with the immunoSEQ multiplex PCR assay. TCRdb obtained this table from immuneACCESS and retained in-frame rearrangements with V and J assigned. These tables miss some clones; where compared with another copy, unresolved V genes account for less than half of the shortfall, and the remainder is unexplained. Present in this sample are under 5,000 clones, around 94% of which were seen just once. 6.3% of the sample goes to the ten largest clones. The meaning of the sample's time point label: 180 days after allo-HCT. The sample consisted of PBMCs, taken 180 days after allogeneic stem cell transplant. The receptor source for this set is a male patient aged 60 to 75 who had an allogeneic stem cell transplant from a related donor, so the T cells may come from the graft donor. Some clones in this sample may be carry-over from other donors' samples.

Here the CDR3 DNA reads TGTGCCAGCAGTTTGACAGGGTATGGCTACACCTTC. Protein: CASSLTGYGYTF. This chain links TRBV6-5 with TRBJ1-2; 7 bases match TRBD1. This CDR3 contains 12 residues. Germline CDR1 is MNHEY and CDR2 is SVGAGI. Trimming removed 4 bases from V and 5 bases from J; junction bases left unmatched: 1.

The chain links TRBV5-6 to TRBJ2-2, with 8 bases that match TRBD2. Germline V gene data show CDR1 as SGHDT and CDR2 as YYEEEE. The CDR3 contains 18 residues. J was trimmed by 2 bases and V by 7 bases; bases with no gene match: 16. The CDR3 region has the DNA TGTGCCAGCGCCCCGGGACTCCACAGCGGGGGTAACACCGGGGAGCTGTTTTTT. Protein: CASAPGLHSGGNTGELFF. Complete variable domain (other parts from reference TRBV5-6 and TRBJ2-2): DAGVTQSPTHLIKTRGQQVTLRCSPKSGHDTVSWYQQALGQGPQFIFQYYEEEERQRGNFPDRFSGHQFPNYSSELNVNALLLGDSALYLCASAPGLHSGGNTGELFFGEGSRLTVL.

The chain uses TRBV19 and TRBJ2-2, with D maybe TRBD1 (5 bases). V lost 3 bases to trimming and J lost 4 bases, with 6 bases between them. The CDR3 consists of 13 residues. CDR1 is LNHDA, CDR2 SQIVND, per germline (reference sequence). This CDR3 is CASSIRGTGELFF. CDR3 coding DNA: TGTGCCAGTAGTATTAGGGGCACCGGGGAGCTGTTTTTT. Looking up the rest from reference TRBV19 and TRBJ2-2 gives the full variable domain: DGGITQSPKYLFRKEGQNVTLSCEQNLNHDAMYWYRQDPGQGLRLIYYSQIVNDFQKGDIAEGYSVSREKKESFPLTVTSAQKNPTAFYLCASSIRGTGELFFGEGSRLTVL.

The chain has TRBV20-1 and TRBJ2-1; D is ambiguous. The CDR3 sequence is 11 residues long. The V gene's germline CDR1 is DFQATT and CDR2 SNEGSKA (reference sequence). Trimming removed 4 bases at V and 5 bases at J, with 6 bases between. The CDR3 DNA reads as TGCAGTGCTATAAACAACAATGAGCAGTTCTTC. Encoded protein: CSAINNNEQFF.

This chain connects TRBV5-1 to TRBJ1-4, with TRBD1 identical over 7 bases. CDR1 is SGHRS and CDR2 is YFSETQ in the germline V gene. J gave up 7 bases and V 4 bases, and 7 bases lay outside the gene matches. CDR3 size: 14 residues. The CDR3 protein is CASSQTGSGEKLFF. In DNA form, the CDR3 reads TGCGCCAGCAGCCAGACAGGGAGCGGTGAAAAACTGTTTTTT.

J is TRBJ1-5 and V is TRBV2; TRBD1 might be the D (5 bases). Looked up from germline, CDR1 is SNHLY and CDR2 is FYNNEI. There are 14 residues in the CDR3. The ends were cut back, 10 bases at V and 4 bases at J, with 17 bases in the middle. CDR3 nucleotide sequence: TGTGCCACTGGCGAAGGGGTAGGTAATCAGCCCCAGCATTTT. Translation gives CATGEGVGNQPQHF.

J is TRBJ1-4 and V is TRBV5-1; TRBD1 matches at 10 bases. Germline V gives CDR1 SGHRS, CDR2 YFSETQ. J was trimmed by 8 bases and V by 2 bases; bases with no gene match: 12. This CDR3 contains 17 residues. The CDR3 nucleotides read TGCGCCAGCAGCTTACGACAGGGGGCAGCGGGGGGCGAAAAACTGTTTTTT. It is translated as CASSLRQGAAGGEKLFF.

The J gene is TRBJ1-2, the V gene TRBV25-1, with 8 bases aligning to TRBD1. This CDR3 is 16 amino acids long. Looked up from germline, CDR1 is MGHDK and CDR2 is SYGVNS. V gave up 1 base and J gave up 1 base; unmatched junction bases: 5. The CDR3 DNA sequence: TGTGCCAGCAGTGAATCCGGGACAGGCCTTAACTATGGCTACACCTTC. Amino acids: CASSESGTGLNYGYTF.

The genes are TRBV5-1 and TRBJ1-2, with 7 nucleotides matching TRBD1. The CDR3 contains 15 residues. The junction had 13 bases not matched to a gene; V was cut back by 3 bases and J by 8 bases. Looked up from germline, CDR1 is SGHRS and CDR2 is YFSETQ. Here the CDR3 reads CASSWGQYSRVGYTF. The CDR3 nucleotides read TGCGCCAGCAGCTGGGGACAGTATAGTCGGGTGGGCTACACCTTC.

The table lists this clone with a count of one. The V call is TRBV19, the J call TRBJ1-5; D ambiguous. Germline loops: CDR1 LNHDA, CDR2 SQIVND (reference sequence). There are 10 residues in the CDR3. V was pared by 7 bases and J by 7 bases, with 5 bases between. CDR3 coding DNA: TGTGCCAGTAACGTCCAGCCCCAGCATTTT. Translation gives CASNVQPQHF.

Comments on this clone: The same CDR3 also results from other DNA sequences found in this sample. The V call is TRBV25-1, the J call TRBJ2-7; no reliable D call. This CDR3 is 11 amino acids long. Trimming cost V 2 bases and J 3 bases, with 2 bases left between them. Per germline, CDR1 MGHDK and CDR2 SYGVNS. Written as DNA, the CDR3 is TGTGCCAGCAGTGAAAGCTACGAGCAGTACTTC. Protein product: CASSESYEQYF.

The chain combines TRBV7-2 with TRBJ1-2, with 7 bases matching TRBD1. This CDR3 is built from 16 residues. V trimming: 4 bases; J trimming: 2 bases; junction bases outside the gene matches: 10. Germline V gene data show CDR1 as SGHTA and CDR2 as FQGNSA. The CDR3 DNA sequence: TGTGCCAGCAGCTCACCGGGACAGCTTCAAAACTATGGCTACACCTTC. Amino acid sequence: CASSSPGQLQNYGYTF.

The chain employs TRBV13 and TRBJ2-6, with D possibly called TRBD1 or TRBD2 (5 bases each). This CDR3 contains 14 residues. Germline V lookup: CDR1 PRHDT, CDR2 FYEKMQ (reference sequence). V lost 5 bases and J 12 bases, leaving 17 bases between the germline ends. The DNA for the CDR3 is TGTGCCAGCAGCCCGCCGGGACCACAATCCGTCCTGACTTTC. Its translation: CASSPPGPQSVLTF. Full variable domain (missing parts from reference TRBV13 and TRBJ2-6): AAGVIQSPRHLIKEKRETATLKCYPIPRHDTVYWYQQGPGQDPQFLISFYEKMQSDKGSIPDRFSAQQFSDYHSELNMSSLELGDSALYFCASSPPGPQSVLTFGAGSRLTVL.

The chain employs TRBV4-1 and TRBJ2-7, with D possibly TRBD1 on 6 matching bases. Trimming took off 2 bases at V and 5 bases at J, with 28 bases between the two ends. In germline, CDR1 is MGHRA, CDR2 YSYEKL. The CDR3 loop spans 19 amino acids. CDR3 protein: CASSQPADSVQGNRNEQYF. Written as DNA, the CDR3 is TGCGCCAGCAGCCAACCCGCCGATTCAGTACAGGGCAATCGGAACGAGCAGTACTTC.

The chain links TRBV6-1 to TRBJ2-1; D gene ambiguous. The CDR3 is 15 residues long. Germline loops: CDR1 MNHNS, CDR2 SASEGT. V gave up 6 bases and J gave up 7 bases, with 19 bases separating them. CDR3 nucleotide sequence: TGTGCCAGCAGCGCAAGTAGGGCGCATTTAAATGAGCAGTTCTTC. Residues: CASSASRAHLNEQFF.

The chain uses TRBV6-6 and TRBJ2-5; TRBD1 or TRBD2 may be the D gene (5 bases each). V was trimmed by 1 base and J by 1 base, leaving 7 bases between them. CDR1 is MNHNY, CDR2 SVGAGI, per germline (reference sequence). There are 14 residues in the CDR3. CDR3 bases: TGTGCCAGCAGTTACTTTGGGGGCCAAGAGACCCAGTACTTC. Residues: CASSYFGGQETQYF.

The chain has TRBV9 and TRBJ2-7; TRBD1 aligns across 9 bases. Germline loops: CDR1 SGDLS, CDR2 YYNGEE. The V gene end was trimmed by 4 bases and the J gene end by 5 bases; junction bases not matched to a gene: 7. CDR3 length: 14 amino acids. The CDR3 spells CASSPQGARHEQYF. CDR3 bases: TGTGCCAGCAGCCCACAGGGGGCTCGGCACGAGCAGTACTTC.

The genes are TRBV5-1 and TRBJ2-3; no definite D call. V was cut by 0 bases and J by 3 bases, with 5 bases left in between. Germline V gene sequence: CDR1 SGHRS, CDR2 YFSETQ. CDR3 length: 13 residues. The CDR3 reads CASSLGHTDTQYF. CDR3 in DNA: TGCGCCAGCAGCTTGGGGCATACAGATACGCAGTATTTT.

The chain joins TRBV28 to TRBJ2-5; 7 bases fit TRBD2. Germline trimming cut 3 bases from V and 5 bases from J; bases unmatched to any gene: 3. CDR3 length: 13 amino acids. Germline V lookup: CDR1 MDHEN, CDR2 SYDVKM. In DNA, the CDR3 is TGTGCCAGCAGTTTGACTAGCCCGGAGACCCAGTACTTC. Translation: CASSLTSPETQYF.